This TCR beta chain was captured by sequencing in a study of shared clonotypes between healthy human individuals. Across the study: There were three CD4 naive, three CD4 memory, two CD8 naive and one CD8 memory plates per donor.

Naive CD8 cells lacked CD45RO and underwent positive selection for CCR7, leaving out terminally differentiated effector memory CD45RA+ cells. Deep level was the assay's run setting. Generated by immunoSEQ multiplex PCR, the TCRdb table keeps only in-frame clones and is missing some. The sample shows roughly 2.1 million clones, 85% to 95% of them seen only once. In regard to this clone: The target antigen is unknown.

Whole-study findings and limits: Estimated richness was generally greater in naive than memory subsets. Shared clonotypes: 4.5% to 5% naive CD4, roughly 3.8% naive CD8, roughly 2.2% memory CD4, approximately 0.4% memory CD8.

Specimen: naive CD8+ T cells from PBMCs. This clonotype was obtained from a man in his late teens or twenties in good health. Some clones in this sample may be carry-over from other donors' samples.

CDR3 protein: CASRDRPTNEKLFF. The CDR3 region has the DNA TGTGCCAGTAGGGACCGGCCAACTAATGAAAAACTGTTTTTT. The chain links TRBV19 to TRBJ1-4, with unresolved D. From germline, CDR1 is LNHDA and CDR2 SQIVND (reference sequence). This CDR3 has 14 amino acids. V was shortened by 6 bases and J by 0 bases, with 8 bases between the two germline ends. Variable domain in full (rest from reference TRBV19 and TRBJ1-4): DGGITQSPKYLFRKEGQNVTLSCEQNLNHDAMYWYRQDPGQGLRLIYYSQIVNDFQKGDIAEGYSVSREKKESFPLTVTSAQKNPTAFYLCASRDRPTNEKLFFGSGTQLSVL.